Listed below are T cell receptor beta chains from one sample, sequenced in a study of CD8 T cells in Susac syndrome. Each CDR3 protein is one row after TCRdb ran MiXCR on the immunoSEQ multiplex PCR reads. The sample shows 100,000 to 150,000 distinct CDR3 sequences, roughly 96% of them seen only once. The sample consisted of CD4+ T cells from PBMCs. The origin of the receptors is a human donor in good health. Each CDR3 is given with its conserved first and last residue. The D gene is left open where the match is weak. Expanded clones get a size class; other rows say once, few or many, or leave the size out.

>TRBJ2-3|-|-|TRBV3-1
CASSQARGSTDTQYF
TGTGCCAGCAGCCAAGCGAGAGGTAGCACAGATACGCAGTATTTT
>TRBJ2-1|once|TRBD2|TRBV7-9
CAWREGINEQFF
TGTGCCTGGCGGGAGGGCATTAATGAGCAGTTCTTC
>TRBJ2-1|-|-|TRBV29-1
CSVGINYNEQFF
TGCAGCGTTGGAATTAACTACAATGAGCAGTTCTTC
>TRBJ2-4|-|-|TRBV12-3/TRBV12-4
CASSRRGSKNIQYF
TGTGCCAGCAGCCGCAGGGGATCCAAAAACATTCAGTACTTC
>TRBJ2-7|-|-|TRBV6-5
CASSLVLLEQYF
TGTGCCAGCAGTTTAGTTTTGCTCGAGCAGTACTTC
>TRBJ1-4|-|-|TRBV12-3/TRBV12-4
CASRGPGVEKLFF
TGTGCCAGCAGGGGCCCGGGAGTTGAAAAACTGTTTTTT
>TRBJ1-5|-|-|TRBV29-1
CSVARESNQPQHF
TGCAGCGTTGCGAGGGAGTCCAATCAGCCCCAGCATTTT
>TRBJ2-7|-|TRBD2|TRBV2
CARASGPGYEQYF
TGTGCCAGGGCTAGCGGTCCGGGTTACGAGCAGTACTTC
>TRBJ1-2|-|-|TRBV5-1
CASSLDSLYGYTF
TGCGCCAGCAGCTTGGACAGCCTCTATGGCTACACCTTC
>TRBJ2-3|-|-|TRBV5-1
CASSLDSSTDTQYF
TGCGCCAGCAGCTTGGACAGTAGCACAGATACGCAGTATTTT
>TRBJ2-3|once|-|TRBV6-1
CASSTVGFSGSTDTQYF
TGTGCCAGCAGTACGGTCGGGTTTTCAGGGAGTACAGATACGCAGTATTTT
>TRBJ2-7|-|TRBD2|TRBV3-1
CASSQGGRWQYF
TGTGCCAGCAGCCAGGGCGGGAGGTGGCAGTACTTC
>TRBJ1-5|-|-|TRBV29-1
CSALGGGANQPQHF
TGCAGCGCCCTAGGTGGGGGGGCTAATCAGCCCCAGCATTTT
>TRBJ2-7|-|-|TRBV7-8
CASTPGGISYEQYF
TGTGCCAGCACCCCAGGCGGGATCTCCTACGAGCAGTACTTC
>TRBJ1-1|once|-|TRBV27
CASSRGRLNTEAFF
TGTGCCAGCAGCCGGGGACGGTTGAACACTGAAGCTTTCTTT
>TRBJ2-1|-|-|TRBV5-1
CASSNPTRNEQFF
TGCGCCAGCAGCAACCCAACCCGCAATGAGCAGTTCTTC
>TRBJ2-1|-|-|TRBV10-2
CASRRGRAENNEQFF
TGCGCCAGCAGGAGAGGAAGGGCGGAAAACAATGAGCAGTTCTTC
>TRBJ2-7|-|-|TRBV24-1
CATSDSGIFYEQYF
TGTGCCACCAGTGATTCGGGAATATTCTACGAGCAGTACTTC
>TRBJ2-7|-|-|TRBV7-2
CASSSQESYEQYF
TGTGCCAGCAGCTCACAGGAGTCCTACGAGCAGTACTTC
>TRBJ1-2|-|-|TRBV4-2
CASSQDTATKGYTF
TGTGCCAGCAGCCAAGATACTGCCACCAAGGGCTACACCTTC
>TRBJ1-5|-|-|TRBV3-1
CASSQGLRGYSNQPQHF
TGTGCCAGCAGCCAAGGTTTGAGGGGGTATAGCAATCAGCCCCAGCATTTT
>TRBJ2-5|-|-|TRBV27
CASSSLAGTQYF
TGTGCCAGCAGCTCTCTCGCCGGGACCCAGTACTTC
>TRBJ1-1|-|-|TRBV5-1
CASSPVSNMNTEAFF
TGCGCCAGCAGCCCCGTGAGTAACATGAACACTGAAGCTTTCTTT
>TRBJ1-5|-|-|TRBV20-1
CSARDQAGHPNQPQHF
TGCAGTGCTAGAGATCAGGCGGGACACCCCAATCAGCCCCAGCATTTT
>TRBJ1-3|once|-|TRBV13
CASSLVESGGNTIYF
TGTGCCAGCAGCTTAGTCGAGTCGGGCGGAAACACCATATATTTT
>TRBJ2-3|once|-|TRBV7-9
CASSLVSGAMDTQYF
TGTGCCAGCAGCTTAGTGAGTGGGGCTATGGATACGCAGTATTTT
>TRBJ2-7|-|TRBD1|TRBV2
CASRRDSAYEQYF
TGTGCCAGCAGGAGGGACAGTGCCTACGAGCAGTACTTC
>TRBJ2-7|-|TRBD2|TRBV3-1
CASSQGGGVGYEQYF
TGTGCCAGCAGCCAAGGGGGGGGAGTCGGCTACGAGCAGTACTTC
>TRBJ2-7|-|-|TRBV4-1
CASSHGVSFGYEQYF
TGCGCCAGCAGCCACGGAGTCAGCTTTGGATACGAGCAGTACTTC
>TRBJ2-5|-|TRBD2|TRBV7-2
CASSLVTGGETQYF
TGTGCCAGCAGCTTAGTCACGGGAGGAGAGACCCAGTACTTC
>TRBJ2-3|-|-|TRBV28
CASSRQGLGGDTQYF
TGTGCCAGCAGTCGGCAAGGCCTAGGGGGAGATACGCAGTATTTT
>TRBJ2-7|-|TRBD1|TRBV5-1
CASSLAGTASYEQYF
TGCGCCAGCAGCTTGGCCGGGACAGCCTCCTACGAGCAGTACTTC
>TRBJ1-5|-|-|TRBV7-2
CASSLGGGPQHF
TGTGCCAGCAGCCTTGGAGGGGGTCCCCAGCATTTT
>TRBJ2-3|-|TRBD2|TRBV29-1
CSVRPGGTTDTQYF
TGCAGCGTACGGCCGGGAGGTACTACAGATACGCAGTATTTT
>TRBJ2-2|few|TRBD2|TRBV7-9
CASSLSRASGRLGELFF
TGTGCCAGCAGCTTATCTCGAGCTAGCGGGAGACTCGGGGAGCTGTTTTTT
>TRBJ1-1|-|TRBD1|TRBV5-4
CASSWGTAMNTEAFF
TGTGCCAGCAGCTGGGGGACAGCTATGAACACTGAAGCTTTCTTT
>TRBJ1-5|-|TRBD1|TRBV5-6
CASSIQGLQPQHF
TGTGCCAGCTCAATACAGGGGTTACAGCCCCAGCATTTT
>TRBJ2-7|-|-|TRBV5-4
CASSFTNRNYEQYF
TGTGCCAGCAGCTTTACCAACAGGAACTACGAGCAGTACTTC
>TRBJ2-7|few|-|TRBV2
CASSQDHYEQYF
TGTGCCAGCAGCCAGGACCACTACGAGCAGTACTTC
>TRBJ2-2|-|TRBD1|TRBV5-6
CASSRRTGETGELFF
TGTGCCAGCAGCAGAAGGACAGGGGAGACCGGGGAGCTGTTTTTT
>TRBJ2-2|-|-|TRBV28
CASGGGWTGELFF
TGTGCCTCGGGAGGGGGCTGGACCGGGGAGCTGTTTTTT
>TRBJ2-1|-|TRBD1|TRBV5-1
CASSPGQGAWEQFF
TGCGCCAGCAGCCCGGGACAGGGGGCTTGGGAGCAGTTCTTC
>TRBJ2-7|-|-|TRBV2
CASSDHYEQYF
TGTGCCAGCAGTGACCATTACGAGCAGTACTTC
>TRBJ2-3|-|-|TRBV24-1
CATSEWGSGDTQYF
TGTGCCACCAGTGAATGGGGGAGTGGAGATACGCAGTATTTT
>TRBJ2-6|once|-|TRBV5-1
CASNLMAGLDSGANVLTF
TGCGCCAGCAATCTGATGGCAGGCCTAGACTCTGGGGCCAACGTCCTGACTTTC